This entry features one T cell receptor beta chain sequence. This clonotype was observed at least ten times. Its binding antigen is unknown. Per-nucleotide qualities are absent, and no much larger clonotype sits a single base away. Ophthalmopathy patients had moderately to severely active disease, Clinical Activity Score of at least 3, NOSPECS grade of at least 4, and duration under 3 months. The study excluded patients with uncontrolled infections, other autoimmune diseases, pregnancy or lactation. Diagnoses were based on clinical symptoms, serum thyroxine and TRAb, thyroid ultrasound and orbital computed tomography. PBMCs were separated from roughly 9.3 ml of fresh peripheral blood using Ficoll-Paque density gradient centrifugation. Total RNA was extracted with Trizol reagent, and quality was checked on an Agilent 2100 Bioanalyzer. The record originates from a study of T cells in Graves' hyperthyroidism and ophthalmopathy (dated by TCRdb to about 2019). For the study in its entirety: Peripheral blood was collected at initial diagnosis, before any treatment. To identify TCR V-J signatures that set the groups apart, the researchers used a discovery cohort of about a hundred patients, made up of 40 to 45 with Graves' ophthalmopathy and 57 with stable Graves' hyperthyroidism. Prospective prediction of ophthalmopathy was tested in an independent validation cohort of under 20 hyperthyroidism patients and some 17 patients who later progressed to ophthalmopathy. The 75 to 100 discovery patients were randomly split 7:3 into training and test sets. In more than 5 Graves' hyperthyroidism patients, the study also compared T-cell repertoires from thyroid tissue with T-cell repertoires from blood. After blood sampling, hyperthyroidism patients were treated with methimazole at a starting dose of 30 mg daily, and ophthalmopathy patients were treated with high-dose intravenous methylprednisolone. The paper describes TCR Vbeta CDR3 sequencing of 130 to 150 peripheral blood samples, made up of 43 ophthalmopathy patients, over 70 hyperthyroidism patients and some 17 progressor patients.

V lost 1 base and J lost 0 bases; the stretch between them is 10 bases long. From the cysteine through the phenylalanine, the CDR3 covers 15 amino acids. The CDR3 DNA has 45 bases and is translated from base 1. As encoded in the germline V gene, CDR1 is SGHRS while CDR2 is YFSETQ. The TCR beta CDR3 regions were amplified from RNA transcripts. For the first round of RT-PCR on the TCR CDR3, the HTBI primer set was used together with the Qiagen OneStep RT-PCR kit. Libraries were constructed in a second round of multiplex PCR, after which size selection and purification were carried out. Libraries were sequenced paired-end with 100 bp reads on an Illumina HiSeq2000. Under the source paper's analysis protocol: SOAPnuke was used to process the raw data, throwing out any read that contained adapters or uncalled bases, had a mean Phred below 15, or lacked an exact constant-primer or identifier match. High-quality paired reads were merged with COPE v1.2.5, and unique nucleotide sequences were defined as clonotypes. MiTCR v1.1 was used to align the clonotypes against IMGT TRBV, TRBD and TRBJ reference segments. Only V-J combinations with frequency above 0.0001, covering approximately 99% of repertoires, were analysed. A TCS score was defined as the ratio of F50 (clonal expansion) to E x V (chaos), with BLOSUM62-based TCRdist applied between CDR3 peptides within each V-J. Welch's t-statistics and random forest reduced 500 to 550 V-J features to some 14, which were used in a naive Bayes classifier (R e1071). The raw public data were reprocessed by TCRdb itself: fastp quality trimming at Q25, MiXCR clonotype calling, in-frame beta chains only. Identical CDR3 proteins give one entry, which carries the most common genes and DNA. Clone size and V and J calls follow TCRdb, not the original study. Across this sample there are 620,000 or so distinct CDR3 sequences, with about 14% seen only once. The ten largest account for about an eighth of the sample.

Results and caveats for the whole study, not just this receptor: Most expanded thyroid clonotypes (frequency above 0.001) were also found in blood, which suggests that blood repertoires may mirror thyroid immune responses. In validation, the model predicted progression to ophthalmopathy a median of about 5.9 months before onset, with around 70% sensitivity and about 75% specificity. Sample size was not statistically predetermined, and blinding of investigators to group allocation was not performed. A model built on a 13 V-J signature distinguished ophthalmopathy from stable hyperthyroidism, reaching 87.88% sensitivity and about 81% specificity in cross-validation and 80%/75% in testing.

The sequence was obtained from a woman between 45 and 60 years old with Graves' ophthalmopathy. The rearranged segments are TRBV5-1 and TRBJ1-1, and possibly TRBD1, on 6 matching bases. The specimen sequenced was blood. The CDR3 in this case is CASSLRGAMNTEAFF. The DNA reads TGCGCCAGCAGCTTGAGGGGGGCTATGAACACTGAAGCTTTCTTT.